The following is a T cell receptor (beta chain) sequence with its context. This sample is part of a study of control samples from healthy donors and cancer patients. Only in-frame clones appear in the TCRdb table, and some are missing; sequencing was by immunoSEQ multiplex PCR. Found here are some 150,000 clones, around 93% of them singletons; the top ten hold over 4%. Trimming removed 3 bases from V and 14 bases from J; junction bases left unmatched: 5. CDR3 size: 11 residues. Germline V CDR1 and CDR2: SGHTA, FQGNSA. Material: blood. The genes are TRBV7-2 and TRBJ2-3; 7 positions agree with TRBD1. The TCR sequence derives from a woman aged 55-70 years in good health. The CDR3 protein is CASSFGQVGYF. The CDR3 DNA sequence: TGTGCCAGCAGCTTCGGACAGGTGGGGTATTTT.